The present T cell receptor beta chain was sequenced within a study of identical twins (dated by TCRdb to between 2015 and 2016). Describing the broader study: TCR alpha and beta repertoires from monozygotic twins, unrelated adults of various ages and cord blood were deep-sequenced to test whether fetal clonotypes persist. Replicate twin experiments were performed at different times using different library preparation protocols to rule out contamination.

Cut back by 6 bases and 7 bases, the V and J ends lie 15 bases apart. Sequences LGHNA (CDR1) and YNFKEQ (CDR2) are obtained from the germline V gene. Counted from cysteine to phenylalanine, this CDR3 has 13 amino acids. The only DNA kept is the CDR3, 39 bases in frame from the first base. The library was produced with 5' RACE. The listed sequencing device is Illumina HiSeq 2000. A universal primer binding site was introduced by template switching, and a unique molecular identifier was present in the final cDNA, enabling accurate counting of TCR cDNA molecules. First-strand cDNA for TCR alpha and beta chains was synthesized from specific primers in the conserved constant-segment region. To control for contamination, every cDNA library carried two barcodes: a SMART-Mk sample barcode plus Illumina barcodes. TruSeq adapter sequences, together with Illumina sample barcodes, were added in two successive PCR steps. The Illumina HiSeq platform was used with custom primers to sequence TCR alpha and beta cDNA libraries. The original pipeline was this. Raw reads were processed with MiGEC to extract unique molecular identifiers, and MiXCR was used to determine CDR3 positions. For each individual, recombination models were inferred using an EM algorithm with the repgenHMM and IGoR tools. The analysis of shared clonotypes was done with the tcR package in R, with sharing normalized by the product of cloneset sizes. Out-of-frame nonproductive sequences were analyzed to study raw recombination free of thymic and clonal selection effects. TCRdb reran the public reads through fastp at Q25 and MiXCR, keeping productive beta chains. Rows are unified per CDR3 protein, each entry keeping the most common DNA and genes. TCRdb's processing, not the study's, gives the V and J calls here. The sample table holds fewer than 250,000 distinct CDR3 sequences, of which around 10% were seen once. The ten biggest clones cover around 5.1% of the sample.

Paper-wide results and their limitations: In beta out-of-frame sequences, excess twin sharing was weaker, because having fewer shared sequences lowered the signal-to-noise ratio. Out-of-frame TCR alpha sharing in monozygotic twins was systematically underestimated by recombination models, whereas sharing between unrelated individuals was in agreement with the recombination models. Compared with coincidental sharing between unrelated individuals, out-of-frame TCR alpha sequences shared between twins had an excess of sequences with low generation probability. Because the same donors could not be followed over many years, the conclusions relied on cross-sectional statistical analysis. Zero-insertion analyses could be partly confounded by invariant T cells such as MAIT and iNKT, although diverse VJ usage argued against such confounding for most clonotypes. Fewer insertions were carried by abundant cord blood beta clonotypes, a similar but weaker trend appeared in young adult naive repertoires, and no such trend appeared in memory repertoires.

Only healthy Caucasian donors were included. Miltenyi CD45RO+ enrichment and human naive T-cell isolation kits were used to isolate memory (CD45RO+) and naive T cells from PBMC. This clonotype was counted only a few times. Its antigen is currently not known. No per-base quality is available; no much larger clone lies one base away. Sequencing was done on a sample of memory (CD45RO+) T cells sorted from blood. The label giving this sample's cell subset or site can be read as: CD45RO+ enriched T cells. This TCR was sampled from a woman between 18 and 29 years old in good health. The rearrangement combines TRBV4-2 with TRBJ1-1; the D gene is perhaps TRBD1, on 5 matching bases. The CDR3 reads CASRRSGGHEAFF. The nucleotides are TGTGCCAGCAGGAGGAGCGGGGGTCATGAAGCTTTCTTT.